This TCR beta chain was captured by sequencing in a study of response to subunit inactivated influenza vaccine. Study-level points and caveats: Authors proposed each seasonal influenza vaccination draws in few new T cells.

About this clonotype: The target antigen is unknown.

The V end was cut by 4 bases, the J end by 0 bases, with 19 bases between. The CDR3 extends over 18 amino acids. CDR1 is MGHRA, CDR2 YSYEKL, per germline. Each CDR3 protein is one row after TCRdb ran MiXCR on the RT-PCR reads. The sample yields under 800,000 distinct CDR3 sequences, approximately 15% seen once. The starting material was PBMCs from blood, obtained roughly 15 days before vaccination. V gene TRBV4-1 combines with J gene TRBJ1-3; maybe TRBD1 (6 bases). The TCR comes from a man between 45 and 60 years old who received an inactivated influenza vaccine. CDR3 in amino acids: CASSPVVGQTYSGNTIYF. CDR3 DNA sequence: TGCGCCAGCAGCCCCGTTGTAGGACAGACGTACTCTGGAAACACCATATATTTT.